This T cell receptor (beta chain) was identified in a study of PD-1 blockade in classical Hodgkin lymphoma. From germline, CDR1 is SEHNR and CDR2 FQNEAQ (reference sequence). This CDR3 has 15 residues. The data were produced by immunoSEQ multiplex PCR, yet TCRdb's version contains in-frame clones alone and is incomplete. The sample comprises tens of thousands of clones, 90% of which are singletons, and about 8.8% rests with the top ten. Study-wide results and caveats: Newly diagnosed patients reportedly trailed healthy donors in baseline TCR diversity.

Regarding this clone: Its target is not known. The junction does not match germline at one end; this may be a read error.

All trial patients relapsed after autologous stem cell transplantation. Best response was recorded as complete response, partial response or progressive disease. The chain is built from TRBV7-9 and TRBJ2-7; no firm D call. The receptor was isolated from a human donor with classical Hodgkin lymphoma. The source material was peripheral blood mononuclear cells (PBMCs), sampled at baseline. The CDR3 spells CASSSTEGYSMGTAF. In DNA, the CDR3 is TGTGCCAGCAGCTCAACCGAAGGGTATTCAATGGGTACGGCGTTC.